These T cell receptor beta chains were read from a single sample in a study of PD-1 blockade in classical Hodgkin lymphoma. The data were produced by immunoSEQ multiplex PCR, yet TCRdb's version contains in-frame clones alone and is incomplete. The data contain some 96,000 clones, roughly 79% of them seen just once; the ten biggest clones take up roughly 15%. The material sequenced was peripheral blood mononuclear cells (PBMCs), taken before the second cycle of nivolumab. Receptors were obtained from a human donor with classical Hodgkin lymphoma. CDR3s include the opening cysteine and the closing phenylalanine or tryptophan. Fields, in order: CDR3 protein, CDR3 DNA, V gene, J gene, CDR3 length, clone size, D gene. A D gene is named only where the DNA matches it firmly. A clone size is listed for some rows: how often the clone was seen (once, few, many), or a class if it is expanded.

cdr3_aa: CASSLTGVYEQYF; cdr3_nt: TGTGCCAGCAGCTTGACGGGAGTCTACGAGCAGTACTTC; v_call: TRBV7-9; j_call: TRBJ2-7; cdr3_length: 13; clone_size: .; d_call: .
cdr3_aa: CAIGDYYNEQFF; cdr3_nt: TGTGCCATCGGGGACTACTACAATGAGCAGTTCTTC; v_call: TRBV10-3; j_call: TRBJ2-1; cdr3_length: 12; clone_size: .; d_call: TRBD2
cdr3_aa: CASSLLGSSYNEQFF; cdr3_nt: TGTGCCAGCAGTTTATTAGGGAGCTCCTACAATGAGCAGTTCTTC; v_call: TRBV28; j_call: TRBJ2-1; cdr3_length: 15; clone_size: .; d_call: .
cdr3_aa: CASSTDTGRTDTQYF; cdr3_nt: TGTGCCAGCAGCACCGACACTGGGCGCACAGATACGCAGTATTTT; v_call: TRBV7-6; j_call: TRBJ2-3; cdr3_length: 15; clone_size: .; d_call: .
cdr3_aa: CASSLGAAPVSYEQYF; cdr3_nt: TGTGCCAGCAGCTTAGGGGCGGCGCCGGTCTCCTACGAGCAGTACTTC; v_call: TRBV7-8; j_call: TRBJ2-7; cdr3_length: 16; clone_size: .; d_call: .
cdr3_aa: CASTLQGFEHWAFF; cdr3_nt: TGTGCCAGCACCCTACAGGGATTTGAACATTGGGCTTTCTTT; v_call: TRBV6-1; j_call: TRBJ1-1; cdr3_length: 14; clone_size: .; d_call: .
cdr3_aa: CASSLVFGGSGNTIYF; cdr3_nt: TGTGCCAGCAGCTTAGTATTCGGGGGCTCTGGAAACACCATATATTTT; v_call: TRBV11-2; j_call: TRBJ1-3; cdr3_length: 16; clone_size: .; d_call: .
cdr3_aa: CASSLGPDTQYF; cdr3_nt: TGTGCCAGCAGTTTGGGTCCAGATACGCAGTATTTT; v_call: TRBV27; j_call: TRBJ2-3; cdr3_length: 12; clone_size: .; d_call: .
cdr3_aa: CASSEGDRAAIIQYF; cdr3_nt: TGTGCCAGCAGTGAAGGGGACAGGGCCGCGATCATTCAGTACTTC; v_call: TRBV2; j_call: TRBJ2-4; cdr3_length: 15; clone_size: .; d_call: TRBD1
cdr3_aa: CASSPIVNTEAFF; cdr3_nt: TGTGCCAGCAGCCCAATAGTAAACACTGAAGCTTTCTTT; v_call: TRBV6-5; j_call: TRBJ1-1; cdr3_length: 13; clone_size: .; d_call: .
cdr3_aa: CASSPGRASYEQYF; cdr3_nt: TGTGCCAGCAGCCCCGGGAGGGCCTCCTACGAGCAGTACTTC; v_call: TRBV7-6; j_call: TRBJ2-7; cdr3_length: 14; clone_size: .; d_call: TRBD2
cdr3_aa: CASSDDRGSPLHF; cdr3_nt: TGTGCCAGCAGTGATGACAGGGGTTCACCCCTCCACTTT; v_call: TRBV2; j_call: TRBJ1-6; cdr3_length: 13; clone_size: .; d_call: TRBD1
cdr3_aa: CASSLEPGLSYEQYF; cdr3_nt: TGTGCCAGCAGCTTGGAGCCAGGCCTATCCTACGAGCAGTACTTC; v_call: TRBV5-6; j_call: TRBJ2-7; cdr3_length: 15; clone_size: .; d_call: .
cdr3_aa: CAWSVWGGSTDTQYF; cdr3_nt: TGTGCCTGGAGTGTATGGGGCGGGAGCACAGATACGCAGTATTTT; v_call: TRBV30; j_call: TRBJ2-3; cdr3_length: 15; clone_size: .; d_call: .
cdr3_aa: CASSQTSLAGELFF; cdr3_nt: TGTGCCAGCAGCCAAACCTCCCTGGCCGGGGAGCTGTTTTTT; v_call: TRBV6-4; j_call: TRBJ2-2; cdr3_length: 14; clone_size: .; d_call: .
cdr3_aa: CASRGSTGTANTEAFF; cdr3_nt: TGTGCCTCCCGAGGATCTACCGGGACCGCGAACACTGAAGCTTTCTTT; v_call: TRBV2; j_call: TRBJ1-1; cdr3_length: 16; clone_size: .; d_call: .
cdr3_aa: CASSNFRTGGAGANVLTF; cdr3_nt: TGCGCCAGCAGCAATTTCCGAACAGGGGGCGCTGGGGCCAACGTCCTGACTTTC; v_call: TRBV5-1; j_call: TRBJ2-6; cdr3_length: 18; clone_size: .; d_call: TRBD1
cdr3_aa: CASSPSTSGGPYNEQFF; cdr3_nt: TGTGCCAGCAGTCCCTCGACTAGCGGAGGACCCTACAATGAGCAGTTCTTC; v_call: TRBV27; j_call: TRBJ2-1; cdr3_length: 17; clone_size: .; d_call: TRBD2
cdr3_aa: CASSLLGFNEQYF; cdr3_nt: TGTGCCAGCAGCTTACTGGGATTCAACGAGCAGTACTTC; v_call: TRBV7-2; j_call: TRBJ2-7; cdr3_length: 13; clone_size: .; d_call: .
cdr3_aa: CASSSGLANNEQFF; cdr3_nt: TGTGCCAGCAGCTCAGGACTAGCGAACAATGAGCAGTTCTTC; v_call: TRBV5-6; j_call: TRBJ2-1; cdr3_length: 14; clone_size: .; d_call: TRBD2
cdr3_aa: CASKTGSPRYQPQHF; cdr3_nt: TGCGCCAGCAAAACCGGGTCCCCCCGATATCAGCCCCAGCATTTT; v_call: TRBV4-1; j_call: TRBJ1-5; cdr3_length: 15; clone_size: .; d_call: .
cdr3_aa: CASSRTGGGPGTEAFF; cdr3_nt: TGTGCCAGCAGCCGCACCGGTGGGGGTCCGGGCACTGAAGCTTTCTTT; v_call: TRBV7-6; j_call: TRBJ1-1; cdr3_length: 16; clone_size: once; d_call: .
cdr3_aa: CASSLVSEGPQHF; cdr3_nt: TGTGCCAGCAGCTTGGTCAGCGAGGGGCCCCAGCATTTT; v_call: TRBV5-5; j_call: TRBJ1-5; cdr3_length: 13; clone_size: .; d_call: .
cdr3_aa: CASSPGRPNFGTEAFF; cdr3_nt: TGTGCCAGCAGCCCAGGACGGCCCAACTTTGGTACTGAAGCTTTCTTT; v_call: TRBV7-2; j_call: TRBJ1-1; cdr3_length: 16; clone_size: once; d_call: .
cdr3_aa: CASRAGTGSSHEQYF; cdr3_nt: TGTGCCAGTAGGGCAGGGACAGGGAGTTCCCACGAGCAGTACTTC; v_call: TRBV19; j_call: TRBJ2-7; cdr3_length: 15; clone_size: few; d_call: TRBD1
cdr3_aa: CASSARTGTPLVLTF; cdr3_nt: TGTGCCAGTAGTGCCCGGACAGGTACCCCCCTAGTCCTGACTTTC; v_call: TRBV19; j_call: TRBJ2-6; cdr3_length: 15; clone_size: many; d_call: TRBD1
cdr3_aa: CASSLYWTANTGELFF; cdr3_nt: TGTGCCAGCAGTTTATATTGGACAGCTAACACCGGGGAGCTGTTTTTT; v_call: TRBV27; j_call: TRBJ2-2; cdr3_length: 16; clone_size: once; d_call: .
cdr3_aa: CASSPEGQPNTGELFF; cdr3_nt: TGTGCCAGCAGCCCCGAGGGACAGCCGAACACCGGGGAGCTGTTTTTT; v_call: TRBV7-8; j_call: TRBJ2-2; cdr3_length: 16; clone_size: .; d_call: TRBD1
cdr3_aa: CASSLTSADEQYF; cdr3_nt: TGTGCCAGCAGTCTTACTAGCGCCGACGAGCAGTACTTC; v_call: TRBV7-6; j_call: TRBJ2-7; cdr3_length: 13; clone_size: .; d_call: TRBD2
cdr3_aa: CASSQDRRSTYNEQFF; cdr3_nt: TGCGCCAGCAGCCAAGATCGGCGCAGCACATACAATGAGCAGTTCTTC; v_call: TRBV4-3; j_call: TRBJ2-1; cdr3_length: 16; clone_size: .; d_call: .
cdr3_aa: CASGGITGGTGELFF; cdr3_nt: TGTGCCAGCGGGGGAATCACAGGGGGTACCGGGGAGCTGTTTTTT; v_call: TRBV7-6; j_call: TRBJ2-2; cdr3_length: 15; clone_size: .; d_call: TRBD1
cdr3_aa: CASRAMLGQGLEKLFF; cdr3_nt: TGTGCCAGCAGGGCGATGCTCGGACAGGGCTTAGAAAAACTGTTTTTT; v_call: TRBV28; j_call: TRBJ1-4; cdr3_length: 16; clone_size: .; d_call: TRBD1
cdr3_aa: CASSSIGLAGGPDTQYF; cdr3_nt: TGTGCCAGCAGCTCGATTGGACTAGCGGGAGGTCCAGATACGCAGTATTTT; v_call: TRBV7-2; j_call: TRBJ2-3; cdr3_length: 17; clone_size: .; d_call: TRBD2
cdr3_aa: CASSSGGTKNIQYF; cdr3_nt: TGTGCCAGCAGTTCAGGGGGTACCAAAAACATTCAGTACTTC; v_call: TRBV5-4; j_call: TRBJ2-4; cdr3_length: 14; clone_size: .; d_call: TRBD1
cdr3_aa: CASSADRGIEQFF; cdr3_nt: TGTGCCAGCAGCGCGGACAGGGGGATTGAGCAGTTCTTC; v_call: TRBV13; j_call: TRBJ2-1; cdr3_length: 13; clone_size: .; d_call: TRBD1
cdr3_aa: CASSSGTGPGEQYF; cdr3_nt: TGTGCCAGCAGTTCCGGGACAGGGCCCGGCGAGCAGTACTTC; v_call: TRBV6-1; j_call: TRBJ2-7; cdr3_length: 14; clone_size: .; d_call: TRBD1
cdr3_aa: CASNGGAQETQYF; cdr3_nt: TGTGCCAGCAATGGTGGGGCCCAAGAGACCCAGTACTTC; v_call: TRBV11-2; j_call: TRBJ2-5; cdr3_length: 13; clone_size: once; d_call: .
cdr3_aa: CASSFGTDFNQPQHF; cdr3_nt: TGTGCCAGCAGCTTCGGGACGGACTTCAATCAGCCCCAGCATTTT; v_call: TRBV7-9; j_call: TRBJ1-5; cdr3_length: 15; clone_size: once; d_call: .
cdr3_aa: CASSVRAFTSGTTDTQYF; cdr3_nt: TGTGCCAGCAGCGTTAGGGCGTTTACTAGCGGGACCACAGATACGCAGTATTTT; v_call: TRBV7-9; j_call: TRBJ2-3; cdr3_length: 18; clone_size: .; d_call: TRBD2
cdr3_aa: CASSPDRGGLTDTQYF; cdr3_nt: TGTGCCAGCAGCCCCGACAGGGGAGGTCTAACAGATACGCAGTATTTT; v_call: TRBV7-9; j_call: TRBJ2-3; cdr3_length: 16; clone_size: .; d_call: TRBD1
cdr3_aa: CASSPQPGVDYEQYF; cdr3_nt: TGTGCCAGCAGTCCCCAACCTGGGGTGGACTACGAGCAGTACTTC; v_call: TRBV6-6; j_call: TRBJ2-7; cdr3_length: 15; clone_size: .; d_call: .
cdr3_aa: CASSARDRGYNEQFF; cdr3_nt: TGTGCCAGCAGCGCCCGGGACAGGGGCTACAATGAGCAGTTCTTC; v_call: TRBV7-9; j_call: TRBJ2-1; cdr3_length: 15; clone_size: .; d_call: TRBD1
cdr3_aa: CASTTTISGNTIYF; cdr3_nt: TGTGCCAGTACCACCACAATCTCTGGAAACACCATATATTTT; v_call: TRBV19; j_call: TRBJ1-3; cdr3_length: 14; clone_size: .; d_call: .
cdr3_aa: CASTPGTAGEQYF; cdr3_nt: TGTGCCAGTACCCCGGGGACCGCTGGCGAGCAGTACTTC; v_call: TRBV19; j_call: TRBJ2-7; cdr3_length: 13; clone_size: .; d_call: .
cdr3_aa: CASSPPSISRNTIYF; cdr3_nt: TGTGCCAGCTCACCACCGTCCATCTCTCGAAACACCATATATTTT; v_call: TRBV18; j_call: TRBJ1-3; cdr3_length: 15; clone_size: .; d_call: .